The text below deals with one T cell receptor beta chain. Antigen unknown. These data are taken from a study of cytomegalovirus exposure and HLA in healthy donors. The study's findings and limits: In an earlier analysis, productive rearrangement rates for most beta V segments clustered near 87% or 30%. TCR beta chains numbering more than 150 were designated cytomegalovirus-associated. Some V segments (TRBV6-2 and TRBV6-3 among them) were excluded as indistinguishable. Among immune exposure information, only CMV serostatus was available.

In the PCR, 60 Vbeta and 13 Jbeta primers were used. Libraries were prepared by immunoSEQ multiplex PCR; TCRdb keeps only in-frame clonotypes and omits some of them. This sample has 100,000 to 150,000 clones; roughly 75% occur once, and the top ten carry 1.2%. Trimming left V 4 bases short and J 2 bases short, with 14 bases between. Germline V gene lookup returns CDR1 SGHNT and CDR2 YYREEE (reference sequence). The CDR3 has 15 amino acids. The TCR sequence derives from a female donor in good health and CMV-seronegative. The V and J genes are TRBV5-4 and TRBJ2-3, with a possible D match to TRBD1 (6 bases). The sequencing input was PBMCs. CDR3 residues: CASSPRQDNTDTQYF. The CDR3 coding sequence is TGTGCCAGCAGCCCGAGACAGGATAACACAGATACGCAGTATTTT.